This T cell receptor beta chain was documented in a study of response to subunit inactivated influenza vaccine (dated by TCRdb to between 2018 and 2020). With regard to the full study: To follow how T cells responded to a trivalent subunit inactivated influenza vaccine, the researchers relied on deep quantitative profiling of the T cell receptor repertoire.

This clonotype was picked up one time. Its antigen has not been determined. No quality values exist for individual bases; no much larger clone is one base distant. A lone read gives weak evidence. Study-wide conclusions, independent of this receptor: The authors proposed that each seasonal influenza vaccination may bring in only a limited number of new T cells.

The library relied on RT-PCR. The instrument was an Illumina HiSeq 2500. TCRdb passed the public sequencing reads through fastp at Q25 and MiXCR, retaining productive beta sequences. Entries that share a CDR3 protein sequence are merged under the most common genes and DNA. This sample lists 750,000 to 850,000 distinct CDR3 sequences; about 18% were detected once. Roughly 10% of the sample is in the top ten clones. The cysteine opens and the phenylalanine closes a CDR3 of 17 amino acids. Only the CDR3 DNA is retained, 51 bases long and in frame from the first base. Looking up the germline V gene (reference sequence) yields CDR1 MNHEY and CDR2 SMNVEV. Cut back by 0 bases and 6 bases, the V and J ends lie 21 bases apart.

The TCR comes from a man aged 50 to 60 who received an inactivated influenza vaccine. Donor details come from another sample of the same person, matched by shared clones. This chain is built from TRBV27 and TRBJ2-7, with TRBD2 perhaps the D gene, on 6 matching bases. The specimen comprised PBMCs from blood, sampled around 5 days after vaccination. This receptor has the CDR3 CASSLSGGMGLGIEQYF. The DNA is TGTGCCAGCAGTTTATCAGGAGGGATGGGGCTGGGAATCGAGCAGTACTTC.